The T cell receptor (beta chain) under discussion was sequenced for a study of Graves' ophthalmopathy and Graves' hyperthyroidism. The authors amplified TCR beta CDR3 regions from RNA transcripts. Investigators did first-round RT-PCR with HTBI primers, then second-round multiplex PCR. MiXCR, run by TCRdb on the multiplex PCR reads, gives a single entry per CDR3 protein. The sample holds hundreds of thousands of distinct CDR3 sequences, 20% to 25% seen once. CDR1 is KGHSH, CDR2 LQKENI, per germline. The CDR3 has 14 amino acids. The V and J ends lost 3 bases and 6 bases respectively, with 14 bases between them. This clonotype was seen a few times. Diagnosis was based on clinical symptoms, serum thyroxine, TRAb, thyroid ultrasound and orbital computed tomography.

The source is a woman younger than 35 with stable Graves' hyperthyroidism. Some clones in this sample may be carry-over from other donors' samples. Sequencing input: peripheral blood. The V gene is TRBV18, the J gene TRBJ1-2; no clear D gene. CDR3 sequence: CASSPDLTHNGYTF. The CDR3, as DNA: TGTGCCAGCTCACCCGACTTAACGCACAATGGCTACACCTTC.